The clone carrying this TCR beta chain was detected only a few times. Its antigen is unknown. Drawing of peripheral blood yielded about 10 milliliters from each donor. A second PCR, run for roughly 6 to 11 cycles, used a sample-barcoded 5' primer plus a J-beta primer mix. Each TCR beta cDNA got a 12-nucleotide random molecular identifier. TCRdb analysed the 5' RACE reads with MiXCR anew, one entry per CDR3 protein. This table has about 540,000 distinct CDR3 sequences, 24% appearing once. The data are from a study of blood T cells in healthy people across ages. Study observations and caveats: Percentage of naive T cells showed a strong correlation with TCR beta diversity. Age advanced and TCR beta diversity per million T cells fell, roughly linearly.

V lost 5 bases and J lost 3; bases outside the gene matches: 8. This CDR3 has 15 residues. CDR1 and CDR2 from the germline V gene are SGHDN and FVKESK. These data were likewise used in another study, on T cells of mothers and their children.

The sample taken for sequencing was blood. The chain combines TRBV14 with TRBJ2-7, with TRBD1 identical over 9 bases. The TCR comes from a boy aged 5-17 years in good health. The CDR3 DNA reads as TGTGCCAGCAGCTCTAGACAGGGGGACGGCTACGAGCAGTACTTC. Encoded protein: CASSSRQGDGYEQYF.